One sample yielded the 10 T cell receptor beta chains listed below, sequenced in a study of blood T cells in healthy people across ages. A second about 6 to 11 cycle PCR used barcoded and J-beta primers. In TCRdb, the 5' RACE reads were re-called with MiXCR into one record per CDR3 protein. The sample includes some 900,000 distinct CDR3 sequences, roughly 48% of them seen just once. The sample consisted of blood. All receptors derive from a man younger than 45 in good health.

This sequence joins TRBV28 and TRBJ2-1, with 7 bases lining up with TRBD1. The CDR3 covers 15 residues. Germline V gene lookup returns CDR1 MDHEN and CDR2 SYDVKM. Trimming took 6 bases from V and 3 from J; bases not matched to a gene: 8. In nucleotides, the CDR3 is TGTGCCAGCAGACCCGGGACAGACCTCTACAATGAGCAGTTCTTC. It yields the protein CASRPGTDLYNEQFF.

The chain links TRBV11-2 to TRBJ2-4; 8 bases are a match to TRBD2. The DNA end is a closer match to TRBJ2-7, so the J assignment may be wrong. The CDR3 totals 14 residues. Germline CDR1 and CDR2: SGHAT and FQNNGV. CDR3 in amino acids: CASSSAGGAYEQYF. CDR3 DNA: TGTGCCAGCAGCTCGGCGGGGGGTGCCTACGAGCAGTACTTC.

This clonotype was found many times. The chain recombines TRBV11-2 with TRBJ2-3, with 7 nucleotides matching TRBD2. The CDR3 is 15 amino acids. V shed 1 base and J 2 bases; nucleotides not matched to a gene: 3. The germline V gene encodes CDR1 SGHAT and CDR2 FQNNGV. DNA of the CDR3: TGTGCCAGCAGCTTAGTGGCGGGGGTCACAGATACGCAGTATTTT. It is translated as CASSLVAGVTDTQYF.

The CDR3 protein is CASSLGGSSKETQYF. Written as DNA, the CDR3 is TGTGCCAGCAGTCTAGGGGGCAGTTCTAAAGAGACCCAGTACTTC. The V gene is TRBV7-2, the J gene TRBJ2-7, with 7 nucleotides matching TRBD1. Gene TRBJ2-5 matches the end of the DNA better, so the J call may be wrong. Germline V lookup: CDR1 SGHTA, CDR2 FQGNSA. This CDR3 has 15 residues.

A few counts support this clonotype. The chain carries TRBV20-1 and TRBJ1-2; TRBD1 matches at 7 bases. The V gene's germline CDR1 is DFQATT and CDR2 SNEGSKA (reference sequence). Trimming took 3 bases from V and 5 from J; bases not matched to a gene: 6. The CDR3 runs 13 residues. CDR3 sequence reads: CSARRQGDYGYTF. For the CDR3, the DNA is TGCAGTGCTAGGCGGCAGGGGGATTATGGCTACACCTTC.

V is TRBV21-1 and J is TRBJ2-3; the table's D gene call, TRBD1, was not cross checked with the DNA. TRBV21-1 is classified as a pseudogene. The CDR3 spans 16 residues. The CDR3 bases are TGTGCCAGCAGCCCCAGGTGGACGCCCAGCACAGATACGCAGTATTTT. Translation: CASSPRWTPSTDTQYF.

This clonotype was counted a few times. This chain joins TRBV15 and TRBJ1-2; TRBD1 is a possible D gene (5 bases). The CDR3 contains 14 residues. Trimming cost V 0 bases and J 4 bases, with 9 bases left between them. Germline V gene data show CDR1 as LNHNV and CDR2 as YYDKDF (reference sequence). The CDR3 spells CATSRDGTIYGYTF. The CDR3 DNA reads as TGTGCCACCAGCAGAGACGGGACGATCTATGGCTACACCTTC.

The V call is TRBV29-1, the J call TRBJ2-5; 7 bases are a match to TRBD1. The CDR3 sequence is 13 residues long. Trimming cost V 3 bases and J 4 bases; bases outside gene matches: 5. The germline V gene has CDR1 SQVTM and CDR2 ANQGSEA. The CDR3 coding sequence is TGCAGCGTTGAGAAGGGGGCAAGAGAGACCCAGTACTTC. Protein: CSVEKGARETQYF.

V usage is TRBV9 and J usage is TRBJ2-1; 10 nucleotides align to TRBD2. The V segment lost 1 base and the J segment 7 bases; nucleotides outside the gene matches: 5. Germline-derived CDR1 and CDR2 are SGDLS and YYNGEE. CDR3 length: 15 residues. CDR3 DNA: TGTGCCAGCAGCGTAATTAGCGGGGGGAGGAATGAGCAGTTCTTC. Its protein is CASSVISGGRNEQFF.

V gene TRBV5-1 combines with J gene TRBJ2-1, with 9 positions matching TRBD2. The V gene's germline CDR1 is SGHRS and CDR2 YFSETQ. CDR3 size: 14 residues. Trimming at V came to 4 bases and at J to 5 bases, leaving 4 bases not matched to a gene. CDR3 in amino acids: CASSPGTSNNEQFF. As DNA, the CDR3 is TGCGCCAGCAGCCCAGGGACTAGCAACAATGAGCAGTTCTTC.